A selection of T cell receptor beta chains follows, all from one sample in a study of blood T cells in healthy people across ages. TCRdb fed the 5' RACE reads into MiXCR, producing one record per CDR3 protein. The table lists about 1.8 million distinct CDR3 sequences, around 50% of them singletons. Sequencing was done on a sample of blood. These receptors were obtained from a woman aged 40 to 50 in good health. CDR3s include the opening cysteine and the closing phenylalanine or tryptophan. The D gene is left open where the match is weak. Some rows mark clone size as missing; the rest say once, few, many or name a class of expanded clone.

clone_size: -
v_call: TRBV15
d_call: -
j_call: TRBJ2-4
cdr3_aa: CATSNGVAKNIQYF
cdr3_nt: TGTGCCACCAGCAATGGCGTAGCCAAAAACATTCAGTACTTC

clone_size: -
v_call: TRBV6-1
d_call: TRBD1
j_call: TRBJ1-2
cdr3_aa: CANRRQGTGLYGYTF
cdr3_nt: TGTGCCAACCGCCGACAGGGAACAGGCCTCTATGGCTACACCTTC

clone_size: -
v_call: TRBV6-2/TRBV6-3
d_call: -
j_call: TRBJ2-5
cdr3_aa: CASSTGSINRAQETQYF
cdr3_nt: TGTGCCAGCAGTACCGGCTCCATCAACAGGGCCCAAGAGACCCAGTACTTC

clone_size: -
v_call: TRBV4-1
d_call: -
j_call: TRBJ2-2
cdr3_aa: CASSWGSGTGELFF
cdr3_nt: TGCGCCAGCAGCTGGGGTTCGGGCACCGGGGAGCTGTTTTTT

clone_size: once
v_call: TRBV28
d_call: -
j_call: TRBJ2-3
cdr3_aa: CASSPRRRADTQYF
cdr3_nt: TGTGCCAGCAGTCCCCGTCGAAGGGCAGATACGCAGTATTTT

clone_size: -
v_call: TRBV11-2
d_call: -
j_call: TRBJ2-3
cdr3_aa: CASSYPARAGTQYF
cdr3_nt: TGTGCCAGCAGCTATCCCGCCCGGGCGGGTACGCAGTATTTT

clone_size: -
v_call: TRBV4-1
d_call: -
j_call: TRBJ1-2
cdr3_aa: CASSHGLYGYTF
cdr3_nt: TGCGCCAGCAGCCACGGATTATATGGCTACACCTTC

clone_size: -
v_call: TRBV7-2
d_call: -
j_call: TRBJ2-7
cdr3_aa: CASSLEDFVEQYF
cdr3_nt: TGTGCCAGCAGCTTAGAGGACTTTGTCGAGCAGTACTTC

clone_size: -
v_call: TRBV10-3
d_call: -
j_call: TRBJ1-2
cdr3_aa: CAIRSGLNGYTF
cdr3_nt: TGTGCCATCAGATCGGGGTTAAATGGCTACACCTTC

clone_size: few
v_call: TRBV20-1
d_call: -
j_call: TRBJ1-5
cdr3_aa: CSASKGVGQPQHF
cdr3_nt: TGCAGTGCTAGTAAAGGGGTCGGGCAGCCCCAGCATTTT

clone_size: -
v_call: TRBV11-2
d_call: -
j_call: TRBJ2-3
cdr3_aa: CASSTLTGRAGTDTQYF
cdr3_nt: TGTGCCAGCAGCACCTTGACAGGCCGAGCTGGGACAGATACGCAGTATTTT

clone_size: -
v_call: TRBV7-2
d_call: -
j_call: TRBJ2-7
cdr3_aa: CASSLAGQTCEQYF
cdr3_nt: TGTGCCAGCAGCTTAGCTGGACAGACCTGCGAGCAGTACTTC

clone_size: few
v_call: TRBV6-4
d_call: -
j_call: TRBJ2-3
cdr3_aa: CASSQGRQRTDTQYF
cdr3_nt: TGTGCCAGCAGCCAAGGACGGCAACGCACAGATACGCAGTATTTT

clone_size: -
v_call: TRBV20-1
d_call: -
j_call: TRBJ2-3
cdr3_aa: CSVRDSHTDTQYF
cdr3_nt: TGCAGTGTCAGGGACTCCCACACAGATACGCAGTATTTT

clone_size: few
v_call: TRBV6-5
d_call: -
j_call: TRBJ2-3
cdr3_aa: CASSKSDTQYF
cdr3_nt: TGTGCCAGCAGCAAATCGGATACGCAGTATTTT

clone_size: few
v_call: TRBV28
d_call: -
j_call: TRBJ2-5
cdr3_aa: CASSFFGDGTQYF
cdr3_nt: TGTGCCAGCAGTTTTTTTGGGGACGGGACCCAGTACTTC